This T cell receptor (beta chain) was profiled in a study of T-cell memory formation after mild COVID-19. Whole-study context: Across donors, TCR clusters were largely donor specific.

Study results and caveats: Clones shrinking between day 15 and 85 showed a balanced CD4/CD8 split, and those that grew later tilted toward CD4+. Pre-infection memory showed some responding clones, and this suggested that cross-reactive memory joined.

Trimming cost V 6 bases and J 1 base, with 16 bases left between them. CDR1 KGHSH and CDR2 LQKENI come from the germline V gene. This CDR3 spans 16 amino acids. This clonotype was observed a few times. The antigen remains unidentified. Each CDR3 protein gets one entry after TCRdb re-called the 5' RACE reads with MiXCR. The data show fewer than 150,000 distinct CDR3 sequences, with 17% seen just once and 5.2% held by the top ten. This clonotype was sampled from a man younger than 35 who had mild COVID-19 (a few samples of this study predate the infection). Cell type and time point are not known. The sequenced material came from PBMCs or a T cell subset sorted from them (not recorded which). V is TRBV18 and J is TRBJ2-1; maybe TRBD1 (6 bases). CDR3 nucleotide sequence: TGTGCCAGCTCGCTGGCAGGACAGCCGTCCTACAATGAGCAGTTCTTC. Amino acids: CASSLAGQPSYNEQFF.